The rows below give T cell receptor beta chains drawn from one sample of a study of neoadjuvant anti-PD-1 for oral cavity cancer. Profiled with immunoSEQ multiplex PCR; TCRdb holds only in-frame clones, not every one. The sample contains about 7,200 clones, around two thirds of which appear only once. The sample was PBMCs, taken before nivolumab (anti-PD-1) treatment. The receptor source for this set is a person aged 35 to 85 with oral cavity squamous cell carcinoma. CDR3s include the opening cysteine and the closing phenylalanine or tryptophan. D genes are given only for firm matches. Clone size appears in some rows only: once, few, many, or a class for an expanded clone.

CDR3aa: CASSLGQGAGQPQHF; CDR3nt: TGTGCCAGCAGCTTAGGACAGGGGGCAGGCCAGCCCCAGCATTTT; v_gene: TRBV7-8; d_gene: TRBD1; abundance: -; j_gene: TRBJ1-5
CDR3aa: CASNSRESEAFF; CDR3nt: TGTGCCAGTAACTCCCGGGAATCTGAAGCTTTCTTT; v_gene: TRBV19; d_gene: -; abundance: -; j_gene: TRBJ1-1
CDR3aa: CASSQGTSGGSSYNEQFF; CDR3nt: TGCGCCAGCAGCCAAGGTACTAGCGGGGGATCCTCCTACAATGAGCAGTTCTTC; v_gene: TRBV4-1; d_gene: TRBD2; abundance: -; j_gene: TRBJ2-1
CDR3aa: CASSPRVGRVATYGYTF; CDR3nt: TGTGCCAGTAGTCCCCGCGTGGGCAGGGTAGCGACCTATGGCTACACCTTC; v_gene: TRBV19; d_gene: -; abundance: -; j_gene: TRBJ1-2
CDR3aa: CASSLRGGKGTGELFF; CDR3nt: TGTGCCAGCAGTTTACGCGGGGGGAAGGGGACCGGGGAGCTGTTTTTT; v_gene: TRBV28; d_gene: TRBD2; abundance: -; j_gene: TRBJ2-2
CDR3aa: CASSLQNTDTQYF; CDR3nt: TGCGCCAGCAGCCTTCAGAATACAGATACGCAGTATTTT; v_gene: TRBV4-3; d_gene: -; abundance: -; j_gene: TRBJ2-3
CDR3aa: CASSLAGSTDTQYF; CDR3nt: TGTGCCAGCAGCTTAGCGGGGAGCACAGATACGCAGTATTTT; v_gene: TRBV5-4; d_gene: TRBD2; abundance: -; j_gene: TRBJ2-3
CDR3aa: CASSLSTGARGYTF; CDR3nt: TGTGCCAGCAGTTTATCGACAGGGGCGCGTGGCTACACCTTC; v_gene: TRBV27; d_gene: TRBD1; abundance: medium-sized; j_gene: TRBJ1-2
CDR3aa: CASRRRGGANYGYTF; CDR3nt: TGTGCCAGCCGGCGTCGGGGGGGGGCGAACTATGGCTACACCTTC; v_gene: TRBV28; d_gene: -; abundance: -; j_gene: TRBJ1-2
CDR3aa: CASSFSGTEYEQYF; CDR3nt: TGCGCCAGCAGCTTCTCCGGGACAGAGTACGAGCAGTACTTC; v_gene: TRBV5-1; d_gene: TRBD1; abundance: -; j_gene: TRBJ2-7
CDR3aa: CASTRQGTTGELFF; CDR3nt: TGTGCCAGCACAAGACAGGGAACAACCGGGGAGCTGTTTTTT; v_gene: TRBV2; d_gene: TRBD1; abundance: few; j_gene: TRBJ2-2
CDR3aa: CASSRLTVLTNEKLFF; CDR3nt: TGTGCCAGCAGCCGATTAACAGTGTTGACTAATGAAAAACTGTTTTTT; v_gene: TRBV14; d_gene: -; abundance: -; j_gene: TRBJ1-4
CDR3aa: CASSSQGSNTGELFF; CDR3nt: TGTGCCAGCAGCTCACAGGGCTCGAACACCGGGGAGCTGTTTTTT; v_gene: TRBV7-6; d_gene: -; abundance: -; j_gene: TRBJ2-2
CDR3aa: CASSPPQGQGNEQFF; CDR3nt: TGTGCCAGCAGCCCGCCCCAGGGACAGGGGAATGAGCAGTTCTTC; v_gene: TRBV7-9; d_gene: TRBD1; abundance: -; j_gene: TRBJ2-1
CDR3aa: CASGGGAIRANVLTF; CDR3nt: TGTGCCAGTGGGGGAGGGGCAATTAGGGCCAACGTCCTGACTTTC; v_gene: TRBV19; d_gene: TRBD2; abundance: -; j_gene: TRBJ2-6
CDR3aa: CASSLPRGAISDGQYF; CDR3nt: TGTGCCAGCAGCTTGCCCAGGGGGGCCATTTCCGACGGGCAGTACTTC; v_gene: TRBV5-6; d_gene: -; abundance: -; j_gene: TRBJ2-7
CDR3aa: CASSSAMNTEAFF; CDR3nt: TGCGCCAGCAGCTCCGCGATGAACACTGAAGCTTTCTTT; v_gene: TRBV5-1; d_gene: -; abundance: -; j_gene: TRBJ1-1
CDR3aa: CASSWPSGPAGTQYF; CDR3nt: TGTGCCAGCAGTTGGCCCTCGGGGCCCGCCGGGACCCAGTACTTC; v_gene: TRBV27; d_gene: -; abundance: once; j_gene: TRBJ2-5
CDR3aa: CASSLGQYSGNTIYF; CDR3nt: TGTGCCAGCTCACTAGGACAGTACTCTGGAAACACCATATATTTT; v_gene: TRBV18; d_gene: -; abundance: -; j_gene: TRBJ1-3
CDR3aa: CASRGTGGVYGYTF; CDR3nt: TGCGCCAGCCGGGGGACAGGGGGCGTCTATGGCTACACCTTC; v_gene: TRBV5-1; d_gene: TRBD1; abundance: -; j_gene: TRBJ1-2
CDR3aa: CASSLKQGKDQPQHF; CDR3nt: TGTGCCAGCAGTTTAAAACAGGGGAAGGATCAGCCCCAGCATTTT; v_gene: TRBV27; d_gene: TRBD1; abundance: -; j_gene: TRBJ1-5
CDR3aa: CASSITGTVSYEQYF; CDR3nt: TGTGCCAGTAGTATAACCGGGACGGTGTCCTACGAGCAGTACTTC; v_gene: TRBV19; d_gene: -; abundance: few; j_gene: TRBJ2-7
CDR3aa: CSVADRVIQNIQYF; CDR3nt: TGCAGCGTTGCCGACAGGGTAATCCAAAACATTCAGTACTTC; v_gene: TRBV29-1; d_gene: TRBD1; abundance: -; j_gene: TRBJ2-4
CDR3aa: CASSIGDRGYEQYF; CDR3nt: TGTGCCAGTAGTATTGGGGACAGGGGCTACGAGCAGTACTTC; v_gene: TRBV19; d_gene: TRBD1; abundance: -; j_gene: TRBJ2-7
CDR3aa: CASSEQVQAGFGYTF; CDR3nt: TGTGCCAGCAGTGAACAGGTACAGGCAGGGTTTGGCTACACCTTC; v_gene: TRBV6-1; d_gene: -; abundance: few; j_gene: TRBJ1-2
CDR3aa: CASSLEGETQYF; CDR3nt: TGTGCCAGCAGCTTAGAGGGCGAGACCCAGTACTTC; v_gene: TRBV11-3; d_gene: -; abundance: once; j_gene: TRBJ2-5
CDR3aa: CASSVDGTGTSAYNEQFF; CDR3nt: TGTGCCAGCAGCGTAGATGGAACCGGGACTAGCGCTTACAATGAGCAGTTCTTC; v_gene: TRBV9; d_gene: TRBD2; abundance: -; j_gene: TRBJ2-1
CDR3aa: CASRPDSGRVDTQYF; CDR3nt: TGTGCCAGCAGACCAGACTCGGGCAGAGTAGATACGCAGTATTTT; v_gene: TRBV7-2; d_gene: -; abundance: few; j_gene: TRBJ2-3
CDR3aa: CASSQGTAVRETDTQYF; CDR3nt: TGCGCCAGCAGCCAAGGTACTGCGGTTCGCGAGACAGATACGCAGTATTTT; v_gene: TRBV4-3; d_gene: -; abundance: -; j_gene: TRBJ2-3
CDR3aa: CASSFPGGSTDTQYF; CDR3nt: TGTGCCAGCAGTTTCCCGGGGGGTAGCACAGATACGCAGTATTTT; v_gene: TRBV28; d_gene: TRBD2; abundance: -; j_gene: TRBJ2-3
CDR3aa: CASSSTGAAYNEQFF; CDR3nt: TGCGCCAGCAGCTCGACAGGGGCCGCCTACAATGAGCAGTTCTTC; v_gene: TRBV5-1; d_gene: TRBD1; abundance: -; j_gene: TRBJ2-1
CDR3aa: CASSENWANQPQHF; CDR3nt: TGTGCCAGCAGTGAAAATTGGGCTAATCAGCCCCAGCATTTT; v_gene: TRBV2; d_gene: -; abundance: -; j_gene: TRBJ1-5
CDR3aa: CASSFSASSGNTIYF; CDR3nt: TGTGCCAGCAGTTTTTCAGCGAGCTCTGGAAACACCATATATTTT; v_gene: TRBV2; d_gene: -; abundance: -; j_gene: TRBJ1-3
CDR3aa: CASSPTLDRVNEQYF; CDR3nt: TGTGCCAGTAGCCCGACTCTAGACAGGGTCAACGAGCAGTACTTC; v_gene: TRBV19; d_gene: TRBD1; abundance: -; j_gene: TRBJ2-7
CDR3aa: CASSRSGTEYNSPLHF; CDR3nt: TGTGCCAGCAGCCGATCCGGGACGGAGTATAATTCACCCCTCCACTTT; v_gene: TRBV28; d_gene: -; abundance: -; j_gene: TRBJ1-6
CDR3aa: CASSLDEGYSYNEQFF; CDR3nt: TGTGCCAGCAGCTTAGACGAAGGGTACTCCTACAATGAGCAGTTCTTC; v_gene: TRBV13; d_gene: -; abundance: -; j_gene: TRBJ2-1
CDR3aa: CASMQGQPYNEQFF; CDR3nt: TGTGCCAGTATGCAGGGTCAACCCTACAATGAGCAGTTCTTC; v_gene: TRBV19; d_gene: -; abundance: -; j_gene: TRBJ2-1
CDR3aa: CASSYSQSSYNEQFF; CDR3nt: TGTGCCAGCAGTTACAGCCAAAGCTCCTACAATGAGCAGTTCTTC; v_gene: TRBV6-5; d_gene: -; abundance: few; j_gene: TRBJ2-1
CDR3aa: CATSRDRNSPLHF; CDR3nt: TGTGCCACCAGCAGAGACAGGAATTCACCCCTCCACTTT; v_gene: TRBV15; d_gene: -; abundance: -; j_gene: TRBJ1-6
CDR3aa: CASSVGAGGINEKLFF; CDR3nt: TGTGCCAGCAGCGTAGGGGCAGGGGGGATTAATGAAAAACTGTTTTTT; v_gene: TRBV9; d_gene: TRBD1; abundance: -; j_gene: TRBJ1-4
CDR3aa: CASSPAGPDGYTF; CDR3nt: TGTGCCAGCAGCCCCGCCGGGCCAGATGGCTACACCTTC; v_gene: TRBV5-6; d_gene: -; abundance: few; j_gene: TRBJ1-2
CDR3aa: CASSPAGTRSVGEQYF; CDR3nt: TGTGCCAGCTCACCCGCCGGGACTAGGAGCGTCGGCGAGCAGTACTTC; v_gene: TRBV18; d_gene: TRBD2; abundance: -; j_gene: TRBJ2-7
CDR3aa: CASSAGTGPYEQYF; CDR3nt: TGTGCCAGCAGCGCCGGGACAGGGCCCTACGAGCAGTACTTC; v_gene: TRBV7-7; d_gene: TRBD1; abundance: -; j_gene: TRBJ2-7
CDR3aa: CASSFRGTVRDTQYF; CDR3nt: TGTGCCAGCAGCTTCCGAGGGACCGTAAGGGATACGCAGTATTTT; v_gene: TRBV7-2; d_gene: -; abundance: -; j_gene: TRBJ2-3
CDR3aa: CASSYSTSSYEQYF; CDR3nt: TGTGCCAGCAGTTACTCGACTAGCTCCTACGAGCAGTACTTC; v_gene: TRBV6-6; d_gene: -; abundance: -; j_gene: TRBJ2-7
CDR3aa: CSVEWVAGAKNIQYF; CDR3nt: TGCAGCGTTGAGTGGGTGGCAGGGGCCAAAAACATTCAGTACTTC; v_gene: TRBV29-1; d_gene: -; abundance: once; j_gene: TRBJ2-4
CDR3aa: CASSDDGGGYNEQFF; CDR3nt: TGTGCCAGCAGTGACGATGGGGGGGGATACAATGAGCAGTTCTTC; v_gene: TRBV6-4; d_gene: TRBD2; abundance: -; j_gene: TRBJ2-1
CDR3aa: CASSSRDRGNNEQFF; CDR3nt: TGTGCCAGCAGCTCCCGGGACAGGGGGAACAATGAGCAGTTCTTC; v_gene: TRBV11-1; d_gene: TRBD1; abundance: -; j_gene: TRBJ2-1
CDR3aa: CASNIRGQSTGELFF; CDR3nt: TGTGCCAGCAACATCAGGGGGCAAAGTACCGGGGAGCTGTTTTTT; v_gene: TRBV9; d_gene: TRBD1; abundance: -; j_gene: TRBJ2-2
CDR3aa: CASSGGVQETQYF; CDR3nt: TGTGCCAGCAGCGGGGGGGTTCAAGAGACCCAGTACTTC; v_gene: TRBV9; d_gene: -; abundance: -; j_gene: TRBJ2-5